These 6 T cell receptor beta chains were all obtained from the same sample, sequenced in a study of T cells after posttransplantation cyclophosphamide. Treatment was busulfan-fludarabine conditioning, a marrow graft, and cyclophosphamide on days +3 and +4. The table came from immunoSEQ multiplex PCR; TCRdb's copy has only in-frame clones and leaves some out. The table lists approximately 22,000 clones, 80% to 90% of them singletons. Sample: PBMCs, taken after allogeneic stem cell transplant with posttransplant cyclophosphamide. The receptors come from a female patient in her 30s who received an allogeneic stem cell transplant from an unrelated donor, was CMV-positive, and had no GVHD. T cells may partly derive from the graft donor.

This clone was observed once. DNA of the CDR3: TGTGCCAGCAGTGGACTAGCGGACAGCACAGATACGCAGTATTTT. Its translation is CASSGLADSTDTQYF. The gene calls are TRBV28 and TRBJ2-3; 10 positions match TRBD2. V lost 5 bases, J lost 0 bases, and 2 bases stayed unmatched. This CDR3 is 15 amino acids long. Germline-derived CDR1 and CDR2 are MDHEN and SYDVKM.

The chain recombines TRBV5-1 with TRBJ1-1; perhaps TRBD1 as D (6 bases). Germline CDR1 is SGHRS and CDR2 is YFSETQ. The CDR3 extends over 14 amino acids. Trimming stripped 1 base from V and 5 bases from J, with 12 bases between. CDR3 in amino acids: CASSLWAGVTEAFF. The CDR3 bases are TGCGCCAGCAGCTTGTGGGCAGGGGTAACTGAAGCTTTCTTT. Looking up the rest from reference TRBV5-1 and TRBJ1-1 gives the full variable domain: KAGVTQTPRYLIKTRGQQVTLSCSPISGHRSVSWYQQTPGQGLQFLFEYFSETQRNKGNFPGRFSGRQFSNSRSEMNVSTLELGDSALYLCASSLWAGVTEAFFGQGTRLTVV.

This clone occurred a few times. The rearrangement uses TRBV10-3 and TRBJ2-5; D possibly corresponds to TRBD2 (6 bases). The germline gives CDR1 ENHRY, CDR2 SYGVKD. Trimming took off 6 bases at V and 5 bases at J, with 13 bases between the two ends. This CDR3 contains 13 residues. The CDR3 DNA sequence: TGTGCCATCAGCCTCGGCGGGGCTGAGACCCAGTACTTC. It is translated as CAISLGGAETQYF.

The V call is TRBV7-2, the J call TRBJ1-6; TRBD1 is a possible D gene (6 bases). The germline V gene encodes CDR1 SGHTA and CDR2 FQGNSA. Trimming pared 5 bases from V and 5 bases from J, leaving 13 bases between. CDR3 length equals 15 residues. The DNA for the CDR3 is TGTGCCAGCAGCCAACAGACAGGCAATAATTCACCCCTCCACTTT. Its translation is CASSQQTGNNSPLHF. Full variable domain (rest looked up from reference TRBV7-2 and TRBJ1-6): GAGVSQSPSNKVTEKGKDVELRCDPISGHTALYWYRQSLGQGLEFLIYFQGNSAPDKSGLPSDRFSAERTGGSVSTLTIQRTQQEDSAVYLCASSQQTGNNSPLHFGNGTRLTVT.

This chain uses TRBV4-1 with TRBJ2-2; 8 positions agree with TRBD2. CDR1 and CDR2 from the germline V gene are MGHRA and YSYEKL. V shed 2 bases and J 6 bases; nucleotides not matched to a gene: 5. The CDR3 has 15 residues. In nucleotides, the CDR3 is TGCGCCAGCAGCCAACTGACGGGGGGGCCCGGGGAGCTGTTTTTT. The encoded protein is CASSQLTGGPGELFF.

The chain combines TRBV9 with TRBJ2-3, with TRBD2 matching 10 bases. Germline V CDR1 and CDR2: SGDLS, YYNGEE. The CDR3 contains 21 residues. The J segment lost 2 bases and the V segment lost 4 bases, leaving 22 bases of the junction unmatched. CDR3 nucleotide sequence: TGTGCCAGCAGCTCCCCCCAGGGGCTCCTAGCGGGGGTGGGGTTCACAGATACGCAGTATTTT. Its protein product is CASSSPQGLLAGVGFTDTQYF.